This TCR beta chain was sequenced for a study of blood T cells in healthy people across ages. Primed by a sample-barcoded 5' primer and a J-beta primer mix, a second PCR proceeded for about 6 to 11 cycles. A single record per CDR3 protein comes from TCRdb applying MiXCR to the 5' RACE reads. In the table there are about 1.7 million distinct CDR3 sequences, 28% of which are singletons. This clonotype showed up many times. With 3 bases clipped from V and 12 bases from J, the junction kept 11 bases outside the gene matches. Germline V gives CDR1 LGHNA, CDR2 YSLEER. CDR3 length: 13 amino acids. Sample: blood. The rearrangement uses TRBV4-3 and TRBJ2-7; 7 bases are shared with TRBD1. The TCR comes from a woman aged 25 to 39 in good health. The CDR3 spells CASSQDRQSRGYF. The CDR3 DNA follows: TGCGCCAGCAGCCAGGACAGGCAATCGAGGGGGTACTTC.